This TCR beta chain came from a study of Ad26.COV2.S vaccination and SARS-CoV-2 variants. About the research overall: Into the muscle, Ad26.COV2.S was dosed once or twice, 56 days apart. Study results and limitations: TCR breadth and depth analyses may have underestimated total T cell responses. The breadth of spike-specific CD8+ and CD4+ T cell responses after vaccination was reportedly substantial.

Treatment reported: over 15 received Ad26.COV2.S at low or high dose, single or two shots; about 5 received placebo; per-sample allocation not given. All samples were drawn on day 63, counting from the first vaccine or placebo injection. The sample came from a Boston adult aged 18-55 years. A note on this clone: The antigen is unknown.

Data came from immunoSEQ multiplex PCR; TCRdb stores just in-frame clones and leaves some out. The sample contains roughly 350,000 clones, around 90% of which appear only once. This material consisted of peripheral blood, taken in a trial of Ad26.COV2.S vaccine versus placebo. This clonotype originated in a person aged 18-65 years who received the Ad26.COV2.S COVID-19 vaccine or a placebo.

In DNA, the CDR3 is TGCGCCAGCAGCTTGGGGCCAGGAGGAGGAGGGAATCAGCCCCAGCATTTT. Translation gives CASSLGPGGGGNQPQHF. The chain recombines TRBV5-1 with TRBJ1-5; D remains ambiguous. Germline lookup yields CDR1 SGHRS and CDR2 YFSETQ. The germline V and J ends were trimmed by 0 bases and 4 bases, with 17 bases remaining between them. CDR3 size: 17 residues.